This T cell receptor (beta chain) emerged from a study of cytomegalovirus exposure and HLA in healthy donors. Germline lookup yields CDR1 SGHAT and CDR2 FQNNGV. Between the trimmed V and J ends, which lost 3 bases and 4 bases, there was a span of 9 bases. CDR3 length: 13 amino acids. A word on this clone: What it binds is unknown.

Researchers ran the PCR with 60 Vbeta and 13 Jbeta primers. Produced via immunoSEQ multiplex PCR; TCRdb's table is partial and in-frame only. In the table there are about 120,000 clones, about four fifths of which are singletons. Study findings and constraints: A later analysis revealed that TCR association rates differed between HLA loci, peaking at DRB1 and bottoming out at HLA-C. The study assumed roughly uniform donor sequencing depth for presence/absence analyses.

Specimen: PBMCs. The clonotype comes from a woman aged 18-30 years in good health and CMV-seronegative. V is TRBV11-2 and J is TRBJ1-2, with D possibly matching TRBD1 (5 bases). The DNA for the CDR3 is TGTGCCAGCAGCTTTGACAGTCTCTATGGCTACACCTTC. Translation gives CASSFDSLYGYTF.